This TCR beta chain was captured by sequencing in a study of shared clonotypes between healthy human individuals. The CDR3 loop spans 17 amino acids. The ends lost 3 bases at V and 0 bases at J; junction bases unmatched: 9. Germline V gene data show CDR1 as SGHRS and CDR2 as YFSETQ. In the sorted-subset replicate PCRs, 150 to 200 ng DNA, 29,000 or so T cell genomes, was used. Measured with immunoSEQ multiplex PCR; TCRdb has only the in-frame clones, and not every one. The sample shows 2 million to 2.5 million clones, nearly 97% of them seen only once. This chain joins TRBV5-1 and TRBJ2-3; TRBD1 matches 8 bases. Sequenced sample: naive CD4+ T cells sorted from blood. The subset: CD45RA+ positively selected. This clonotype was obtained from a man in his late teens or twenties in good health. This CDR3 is CASSSSTGTGSTDTQYF. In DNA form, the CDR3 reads TGCGCCAGCAGCTCGTCAACCGGGACAGGAAGCACAGATACGCAGTATTTT.